Following are 3 T cell receptor beta chains from one sample sequenced in a study of cytomegalovirus exposure and HLA in healthy donors. Both 60 Vbeta primers and 13 Jbeta primers went into the PCR. The assay was immunoSEQ multiplex PCR, and TCRdb's table has in-frame clones only and misses some. This sample has 200,000 or so clones, with 81% found just once. Sequencing was carried out using PBMCs. These TCRs come from a man over 45 in good health and CMV-seronegative.

This clone is a singleton in its sample. The chain has TRBV12-5 and TRBJ1-2, with D maybe TRBD1 (6 bases). V dropped 6 bases and J dropped 4 bases, with 12 bases sitting between them. The CDR3 spans 13 residues. CDR1 and CDR2 from the germline V gene are LGHNT and FRNRAP. The CDR3 reads CASGSDSSYGYTF. As DNA, the CDR3 is TGTGCTAGTGGATCGGACAGTTCCTATGGCTACACCTTC.

The V and J genes are TRBV21-1 and TRBJ1-5; TRBD1 reflects the table's D call only, with no check against the DNA. TRBV21-1 is noted as a pseudogene. The CDR3 totals 15 residues. In DNA, the CDR3 is TGTGCCAGCGCCAGGCGTACAGGGATGGGTCAGCCCCAGCATTTT. Translating gives CASARRTGMGQPQHF.

V usage is TRBV14 and J usage is TRBJ2-3; 7 nucleotides line up with TRBD1. V lost 4 bases, J lost 0 bases, and 4 bases stayed unmatched. CDR3 size: 15 residues. Germline V gene data show CDR1 as SGHDN and CDR2 as FVKESK. The CDR3 region has the DNA TGTGCCAGCAGCCTACAGGGGTGGAGCACAGATACGCAGTATTTT. Translation: CASSLQGWSTDTQYF.